Each of the 24 T cell receptor beta chains below was sequenced from the same sample in a study of cytomegalovirus exposure and HLA in healthy donors. PCR used 60 Vbeta primers and 13 Jbeta primers. Clones were read by immunoSEQ multiplex PCR, and TCRdb kept only the in-frame ones, dropping some. There are 100,000 to 150,000 clones in the sample; about 73% occur only once, and 5.8% lies in the top ten. Input material: PBMCs. All receptors derive from a woman between 50 and 59 years old in good health and CMV-seropositive.

This clone appeared a few times. The V gene is TRBV7-9, the J gene TRBJ2-7; 7 bases are shared with TRBD1. The CDR3 covers 16 residues. CDR1 SEHNR and CDR2 FQNEAQ come from the germline V gene (reference sequence). V was clipped by 0 bases and J by 7 bases; unmatched bases: 12. The CDR3 DNA follows: TGTGCCAGCAGCTTAGCGACAGGGATCCTCCCTCGGGAGCAGTACTTC. Translated, it gives CASSLATGILPREQYF.

The genes are TRBV10-3 and TRBJ1-6; D possibly corresponds to TRBD1 (5 bases). CDR1 and CDR2 (germline): ENHRY, SYGVKD. Between the trimmed V and J ends, which lost 6 bases and 10 bases, there was a span of 19 bases. This CDR3 has 15 amino acids. For the CDR3, the DNA is TGTGCCATCAGGGAAAGAGTGGACATCAGGTCACCCCTCCACTTT. Protein: CAIRERVDIRSPLHF.

The rearrangement uses TRBV4-1 and TRBJ1-1; D not certain. Trimming left V 4 bases short and J 2 bases short, with 23 bases between. Germline CDR1 MGHRA, CDR2 YSYEKL. CDR3 length: 18 amino acids. The CDR3 sequence is CASSPLGEVRWPNTEAFF. DNA for the CDR3: TGCGCCAGCAGCCCTCTAGGAGAAGTCCGATGGCCCAACACTGAAGCTTTCTTT.

The chain uses TRBV19 and TRBJ1-2; TRBD1 is a possible D gene (5 bases). The CDR3 has 14 amino acids. Germline assignment: CDR1 LNHDA and CDR2 SQIVND (reference sequence). The V and J ends lost 8 bases and 0 bases respectively, with 13 bases between them. The chain's CDR3 is CASSSAGTNYGYTF. The CDR3, as DNA: TGTGCCAGTTCCTCGGCAGGGACTAACTATGGCTACACCTTC.

The rearrangement joins TRBV2 to TRBJ2-3, with D uncertain. The germline V gene encodes CDR1 SNHLY and CDR2 FYNNEI. The V gene lost 8 bases and the J gene lost 2 bases, with 14 bases spanning the gap. The CDR3 is made up of 14 amino acids. CDR3 sequence: CASAYLLHTDTQYF. The CDR3 DNA is TGTGCCAGCGCCTATCTACTACACACAGATACGCAGTATTTT.

This clone was seen a few times. V gene TRBV19 combines with J gene TRBJ2-5, with D maybe TRBD1 (6 bases). The CDR3 consists of 13 residues. Germline CDR1 and CDR2: LNHDA and SQIVND (reference sequence). V lost 5 bases and J lost 7, with 14 bases in between. CDR3 nucleotides: TGTGCCAGTAGTGTGACAGGCACACGGACCCAGTACTTC. Residues: CASSVTGTRTQYF.

The chain joins TRBV7-9 to TRBJ1-1; D not certain. This CDR3 is built from 15 residues. Trimming left V 5 bases short and J 0 bases short, with 13 bases between. From germline, CDR1 is SEHNR and CDR2 FQNEAQ (reference sequence). The CDR3 DNA sequence: TGTGCCAGCAGCCCTAAGGTCAGGTTGAACACTGAAGCTTTCTTT. Translating it yields CASSPKVRLNTEAFF.

J is TRBJ1-1 and V is TRBV4-2, with D maybe TRBD1 (5 bases). The V end lost 4 bases, the J end lost 5 bases, and 11 bases lay between the germline ends. The length of the CDR3 is 13 residues. Germline V lookup: CDR1 LGHNA, CDR2 YNFKEQ. In DNA, the CDR3 is TGTGCCAGCAGCCCTCAGGGACTTACTGAAGCTTTCTTT. Translated, it gives CASSPQGLTEAFF.

The V gene is TRBV19, the J gene TRBJ2-1, with a possible D match to TRBD2 (5 bases). The CDR3 length is 13 residues. The germline CDR1 and CDR2 sequences are LNHDA and SQIVND (reference sequence). V lost 6 bases to trimming and J lost 5 bases, with 11 bases between them. CDR3 in amino acids: CASRSSGDNEQFF. CDR3 bases: TGTGCCAGTAGGTCCTCCGGGGACAATGAGCAGTTCTTC. The full variable domain, with the rest looked up from reference TRBV19 and TRBJ2-1, is DGGITQSPKYLFRKEGQNVTLSCEQNLNHDAMYWYRQDPGQGLRLIYYSQIVNDFQKGDIAEGYSVSREKKESFPLTVTSAQKNPTAFYLCASRSSGDNEQFFGPGTRLTVL.

V is TRBV7-2 and J is TRBJ2-7; D is perhaps TRBD1 (5 bases). The V end lost 4 bases, the J end lost 5 bases, and 15 bases lay between the germline ends. The CDR3 consists of 14 residues. The V gene's germline CDR1 is SGHTA and CDR2 FQGNSA. The CDR3 bases are TGTGCCAGCAGCTCCTTAGGGGTTCCCGACGAGCAGTACTTC. Protein: CASSSLGVPDEQYF.

This clone appeared once. The V gene is TRBV12-5, the J gene TRBJ2-5; D unclear. This CDR3 spans 13 amino acids. The germline V gene has CDR1 LGHNT and CDR2 FRNRAP. Trimming removed 4 bases from V and 5 bases from J, with 11 bases in between. This CDR3 reads CASGYFPGETQYF. As DNA, the CDR3 is TGTGCTAGTGGTTATTTCCCGGGTGAGACCCAGTACTTC.

The chain couples TRBV5-5 to TRBJ2-3; D is unresolved. V was pared by 2 bases and J by 5 bases, with 6 bases between. The CDR3 is 12 residues long. Germline assignment: CDR1 SGHKS and CDR2 YYEKEE (reference sequence). The CDR3 DNA reads TGTGCCAGCAGCTTTTCTCTAGATACGCAGTATTTT. It is translated as CASSFSLDTQYF.

This chain joins TRBV6-4 and TRBJ2-1; D perhaps matches TRBD2 (6 bases). The CDR3 loop spans 15 amino acids. Germline V gene lookup returns CDR1 MRHNA and CDR2 SNTAGT. The ends were cut back, 0 bases at V and 0 bases at J, with 6 bases in the middle. The CDR3 region has the DNA TGTGCCAGCAGTGACTCTAGCGGCTCCTACAATGAGCAGTTCTTC. Protein: CASSDSSGSYNEQFF.

This clone was seen repeatedly, ten times or more. This chain joins TRBV10-3 and TRBJ2-2, with 7 bases matching TRBD1. The CDR3 sequence is 13 residues long. The V segment lost 11 bases and the J segment 7 bases; nucleotides outside the gene matches: 10. Looked up from germline, CDR1 is ENHRY and CDR2 is SYGVKD. The CDR3 coding sequence is TGTGCCGCTACCGACAGGGAAGGCGGGGAGCTGTTTTTT. Translating gives CAATDREGGELFF.

Notes on this clone: Germline and junction disagree at one end, which may indicate a read error. Here the CDR3 reads CASRIATTFPGLDTQYF. The DNA of the CDR3 is TGTGCCAGTCGTATAGCAACGACATTTCCGGGACTAGATACGCAGTATTTT. The gene calls are TRBV19 and TRBJ2-3; perhaps TRBD2 as D (6 bases). Germline V gives CDR1 LNHDA, CDR2 SQIVND (reference sequence). CDR3 length: 17 residues.

The chain is built from TRBV7-2 and TRBJ2-5; D unresolved. CDR3 length: 11 amino acids. Trimming removed 5 bases from V and 7 bases from J, with 8 bases in between. The germline V gene encodes CDR1 SGHTA and CDR2 FQGNSA. The CDR3 region has the DNA TGTGCCAGCAGCCCCCTAGGGACCCAGTACTTC. Translated, it gives CASSPLGTQYF. Complete variable domain (other parts from reference TRBV7-2 and TRBJ2-5): GAGVSQSPSNKVTEKGKDVELRCDPISGHTALYWYRQSLGQGLEFLIYFQGNSAPDKSGLPSDRFSAERTGGSVSTLTIQRTQQEDSAVYLCASSPLGTQYFGPGTRLLVL.

This clone was seen a few times. J is TRBJ1-4 and V is TRBV2; TRBD1 matches 8 bases. CDR1 and CDR2 (germline): SNHLY, FYNNEI. This CDR3 is 16 amino acids long. V was pared by 4 bases and J by 6 bases, with 10 bases of the junction left unmatched. The CDR3 protein is CASSGSTGTGYEKLFF. The CDR3 DNA reads as TGTGCCAGCAGTGGCTCTACCGGGACAGGTTATGAAAAACTGTTTTTT.

The chain couples TRBV7-2 to TRBJ2-3; D not resolved. Trimming left V 5 bases short and J 2 bases short, with 17 bases between. This CDR3 region has 16 residues. CDR1 is SGHTA, CDR2 FQGNSA, per germline. The CDR3 region has the DNA TGTGCCAGCAGCCAAACTGGTTCCACTATCACAGATACGCAGTATTTT. The encoded protein is CASSQTGSTITDTQYF.

V gene TRBV20-1 combines with J gene TRBJ2-2, with a possible D match to TRBD1 (5 bases). Per the germline V gene, CDR1 is DFQATT and CDR2 is SNEGSKA (reference sequence). This CDR3 is 11 amino acids long. Trimming shortened V by 6 bases and J by 4 bases, and 6 bases separated the two germline ends. The CDR3 loop is CSARGTGELFF. CDR3 in DNA: TGCAGTGCAAGGGGCACCGGGGAGCTGTTTTTT.

The chain carries TRBV10-3 and TRBJ2-7, with 11 bases fitting TRBD1. The V gene's germline CDR1 is ENHRY and CDR2 SYGVKD. J lost 5 bases, V lost 3 bases, and 3 bases had no gene match. The CDR3 runs 14 residues. CDR3 in amino acids: CAISDRTGGHEQYF. For the CDR3, the DNA is TGTGCCATCAGTGACCGGACAGGGGGCCACGAGCAGTACTTC.

V and J are TRBV18 and TRBJ1-3; D is unclear. The length of the CDR3 is 15 residues. Germline CDR1 is KGHSH and CDR2 is LQKENI. Between the trimmed V and J ends, which lost 3 bases and 1 base, there was a span of 10 bases. The DNA of the CDR3 is TGTGCCAGCTCACCTTTTGAGGGATCTGGAAACACCATATATTTT. Its protein product is CASSPFEGSGNTIYF.

This clone appeared a few times. This chain uses TRBV6-1 with TRBJ2-7; possibly TRBD1 for D (6 bases). CDR3 length: 17 amino acids. V gave up 4 bases and J gave up 1 base, with 20 bases separating them. The germline V gene encodes CDR1 MNHNS and CDR2 SASEGT. The CDR3: CASSAAVAGAMSYEQYF. As DNA, the CDR3 is TGTGCCAGCAGTGCCGCCGTAGCAGGGGCTATGTCCTACGAGCAGTACTTC.

This chain connects TRBV11-2 to TRBJ1-6; a weak D match, TRBD1 (6 bases). This CDR3 contains 16 residues. Germline V lookup: CDR1 SGHAT, CDR2 FQNNGV. Trimming shortened V by 6 bases and J by 11 bases, and 23 bases separated the two germline ends. The CDR3: CASSLDRGGGGPPLHF. The CDR3 coding sequence is TGTGCCAGCAGTCTAGACCGGGGAGGGGGTGGCCCACCCCTCCACTTT.

The gene calls are TRBV19 and TRBJ1-5; D is perhaps TRBD1 (5 bases). The CDR3 has 14 amino acids. CDR1 and CDR2 (germline): LNHDA, SQIVND (reference sequence). V lost 4 bases to trimming and J lost 1 base, with 8 bases between them. CDR3 loop: CASSSRASNQPQHF. The DNA for the CDR3 is TGTGCCAGTAGTAGCAGGGCCAGCAATCAGCCCCAGCATTTT.